Listed below are T cell receptor beta chains from one sample, sequenced in a study of OX40 agonist ivuxolimab in advanced cancers. TCRdb's table, derived via immunoSEQ multiplex PCR, lists solely in-frame clones and lacks some. This table has about 15,000 clones, about 92% appearing once. Specimen: CD4+ or CD8+ T cells sorted from blood, collected in a trial of the OX40 agonist ivuxolimab. These receptors originate from an adult with an advanced solid tumor such as melanoma, head and neck, liver or kidney cancer. Both conserved end residues are part of each CDR3. The D gene is left open where the match is weak. Expanded clones get a size class; other rows say once, few or many, or leave the size out.

v_call,clone_size,j_call,d_call,cdr3_nt,cdr3_aa
TRBV4-3,.,TRBJ1-2,.,TGCGCCAGCAGCCAAAGTATCAGCCACTATGGCTACACCTTC,CASSQSISHYGYTF
TRBV7-2,.,TRBJ1-2,.,TGTGCCAGCAGCCCCATACCCGGGGGGGAGGGCTACACCTTC,CASSPIPGGEGYTF
TRBV4-1,.,TRBJ2-2,.,TGCGCCAGCAGCCTCACCGGGGAGCTGTTTTTT,CASSLTGELFF
TRBV7-9,.,TRBJ2-1,TRBD1,TGTGCCAGCAGCGACCGGGACAGGGGGCTTCATGAGCAGTTCTTC,CASSDRDRGLHEQFF
TRBV27,.,TRBJ1-5,.,TGTGCCAGCAGTTTAATAGGGGATCAGCCCCAGCATTTT,CASSLIGDQPQHF
TRBV27,few,TRBJ2-1,TRBD2,TGTGCCAGCAGTTTATCGGCGGGAGTAGATGAGCAGTTCTTC,CASSLSAGVDEQFF
TRBV14,.,TRBJ2-3,TRBD1,TGTGCCAGCAGCCGTCCGACAGGGGGGAGGTTGGATACGCAGTATTTT,CASSRPTGGRLDTQYF
TRBV18,once,TRBJ1-5,.,TGTGCCAGCTCACCAGGGACGTCGTACGGGGAGCCCCAGCATTTT,CASSPGTSYGEPQHF
TRBV5-8,.,TRBJ2-6,.,TGTGCCAGCAGCTTGGGAAACGTCCTGACTTTC,CASSLGNVLTF
TRBV21-1,.,TRBJ2-2,.,TGTGCCAGCAGCAAAGAAGGGACAGGGGGATCCGGGGAGCTGTTTTTT,CASSKEGTGGSGELFF
TRBV13,.,TRBJ2-7,.,TGTGCCAGCAGCTTGACAGGTACCGGGGGATACGAGCAGTACTTC,CASSLTGTGGYEQYF
TRBV19,.,TRBJ1-2,TRBD1,TGTGCCAGTACCCTGGGAGGGGGCGATGGCTACACCTTC,CASTLGGGDGYTF
TRBV29-1,.,TRBJ2-2,.,TGCAGCGTTGGTAGCGGCACCGGGGAGCTGTTTTTT,CSVGSGTGELFF
TRBV28,.,TRBJ2-5,TRBD2,TGTGCCAGCAGTCCGCCACTAGCGGGGGGGAGGGAGACCCAGTACTTC,CASSPPLAGGRETQYF
TRBV20-1,.,TRBJ2-7,.,TGCAGTGCCGAACAGGCCTACGAGCAGTACTTC,CSAEQAYEQYF
TRBV15,once,TRBJ2-1,TRBD2,TGTGCCACATACGACGGACTAGCGGGACCTATAGTGCAGTTCTTC,CATYDGLAGPIVQFF
TRBV7-3,.,TRBJ2-3,TRBD1,TGTGCCAGCAGCACCGGACAGGGCACAGATACGCAGTATTTT,CASSTGQGTDTQYF
TRBV5-1,.,TRBJ2-7,.,TGCGCCAGCAGCTTGGCCCAGGGGATGGACGAGCAGTACTTC,CASSLAQGMDEQYF
TRBV11-2,.,TRBJ2-3,TRBD1,TGTGCCAGCACCTCGGGACAGGGCACAGATACGCAGTATTTT,CASTSGQGTDTQYF
TRBV6-5,.,TRBJ2-7,TRBD1,TGTGCCAGCCGACAGGGGCTCTCCTACGAGCAGTACTTC,CASRQGLSYEQYF
TRBV4-1,.,TRBJ2-3,TRBD2,TGCGCCAGCAGCCATACGAATAGCGGGGGGTACGATACGCAGTATTTT,CASSHTNSGGYDTQYF
TRBV28,.,TRBJ2-7,.,TGTGCCAGCAGTGAAGGGCTCAACGAGCAGTACTTC,CASSEGLNEQYF
TRBV9,few,TRBJ1-1,.,TGTGCCAGCGACCGCCCAATCAGGGGTCGTACGGTCAACACTGAAGCTTTCTTT,CASDRPIRGRTVNTEAFF
TRBV7-9,.,TRBJ1-1,TRBD1,TGTGCCAGCAGTCACCGGGACAGGGTTACTGAAGCTTTCTTT,CASSHRDRVTEAFF
TRBV29-1,.,TRBJ1-2,TRBD1,TGCAGCGTTGAAGAACAGGGGGAGGCAAACTATGGCTACACCTTC,CSVEEQGEANYGYTF
TRBV11-3,.,TRBJ1-1,.,TGTGCCAGCAGCTTCTACGGCGCTGAAGCTTTCTTT,CASSFYGAEAFF
TRBV21-1,.,TRBJ2-7,.,TGTGCCAGCCGCCTGACTAGCGGGAGGAACCCCACCTACGAGCAGTACTTC,CASRLTSGRNPTYEQYF
TRBV2,.,TRBJ2-5,.,TGTGCCAGCAGTGCACCGGTAGGAGAAGAGACCCAGTACTTC,CASSAPVGEETQYF
TRBV4-3,.,TRBJ1-2,.,TGCGCCAGCAGCCAAGATCGGGGGGGACCTGGCTACACCTTC,CASSQDRGGPGYTF
TRBV4-1,once,TRBJ2-3,.,TGCGCCACAGTAGACACAGATACGCAGTATTTT,CATVDTDTQYF
TRBV4-1,.,TRBJ1-2,.,TGCGCCAGCAGCCAAGATTTAGGCAGTCTACCCGGTGGCTACACCTTC,CASSQDLGSLPGGYTF
TRBV11-2,few,TRBJ2-7,.,TGTGCCAGCAGCCCGCAGGGCAACGAGCAGTACTTC,CASSPQGNEQYF
TRBV7-8,.,TRBJ2-3,.,TGTGCCAGCAGCTTAGGTAGCACAGATACGCAGTATTTT,CASSLGSTDTQYF
TRBV28,.,TRBJ1-5,.,TGTGCCAGCAGTATAGGGCAACCCCAGCATTTT,CASSIGQPQHF
TRBV2,.,TRBJ2-1,.,TGTGCCAGCAACCAACCGGTGAGTGAGCAGTTCTTC,CASNQPVSEQFF
TRBV30,few,TRBJ1-1,.,TGTGCCTGGACTGAATCGGGACTCCCGAACACTGAAGCTTTCTTT,CAWTESGLPNTEAFF
TRBV27,.,TRBJ2-2,.,TGTGCCAGCACCCAAGGCGGGGAGCTGTTTTTT,CASTQGGELFF
TRBV29-1,.,TRBJ1-4,.,TGCAGCGCCATAGCAGCAACTAATGAAAAACTGTTTTTT,CSAIAATNEKLFF
TRBV4-1,.,TRBJ1-5,TRBD1,TGCGCCAGCAGCCAGGCACAGGGGAATAATCAGCCCCAGCATTTT,CASSQAQGNNQPQHF
TRBV28,once,TRBJ2-7,.,TGTGCCAGCACCGGGGAGGTAGCAACCTACGAGCAGTACTTC,CASTGEVATYEQYF
TRBV13,.,TRBJ2-1,TRBD2,TGTGCCACCCCACAAGGGCGGGAGGCCGGAAATGAGCAGTTCTTC,CATPQGREAGNEQFF
TRBV27,.,TRBJ2-7,.,TGTGCCAGCAGTACGCTGACAGCCCGGGCATTATCCGAGCAGTACTTC,CASSTLTARALSEQYF
TRBV21-1,.,TRBJ1-3,.,TGTGCCAGCGTCCCTTACGGACAAGGAAACACCATATATTTT,CASVPYGQGNTIYF
TRBV15,.,TRBJ2-7,TRBD1,TGTGCCACAGCACAGGGGACCCCCTACGAGCAGTACTTC,CATAQGTPYEQYF
TRBV19,.,TRBJ2-1,.,TGTGCCAGTAGTATATGGAATGAGCAGTTCTTC,CASSIWNEQFF
TRBV28,.,TRBJ2-3,.,TGTGCCCTCTGGGCAGGGGAGTCAGATACGCAGTATTTT,CALWAGESDTQYF
TRBV7-9,.,TRBJ1-6,.,TGTGCCAGCAGCTCCCTAAATTCACCCCTCCACTTT,CASSSLNSPLHF
TRBV7-9,once,TRBJ1-1,.,TGTGCCAGCACCAGAGAGGGACTAGTCACTGAAGCTTTCTTT,CASTREGLVTEAFF